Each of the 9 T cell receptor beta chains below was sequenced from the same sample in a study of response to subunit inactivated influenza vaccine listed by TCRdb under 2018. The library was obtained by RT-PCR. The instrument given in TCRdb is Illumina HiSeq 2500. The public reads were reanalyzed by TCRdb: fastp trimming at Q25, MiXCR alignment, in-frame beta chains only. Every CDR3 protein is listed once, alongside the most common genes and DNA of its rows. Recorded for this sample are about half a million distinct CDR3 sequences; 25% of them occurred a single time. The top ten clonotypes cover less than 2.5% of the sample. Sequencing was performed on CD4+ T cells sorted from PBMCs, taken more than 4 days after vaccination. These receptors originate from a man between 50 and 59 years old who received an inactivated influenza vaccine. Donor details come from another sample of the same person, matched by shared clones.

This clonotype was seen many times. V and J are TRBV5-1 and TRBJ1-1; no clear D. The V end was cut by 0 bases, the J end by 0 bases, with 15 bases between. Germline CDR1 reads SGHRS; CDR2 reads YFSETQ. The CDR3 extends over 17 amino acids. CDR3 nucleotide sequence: TGCGCCAGCAGCTTGGATGGACGGGCGTCCATGAACACTGAAGCTTTCTTT. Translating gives CASSLDGRASMNTEAFF.

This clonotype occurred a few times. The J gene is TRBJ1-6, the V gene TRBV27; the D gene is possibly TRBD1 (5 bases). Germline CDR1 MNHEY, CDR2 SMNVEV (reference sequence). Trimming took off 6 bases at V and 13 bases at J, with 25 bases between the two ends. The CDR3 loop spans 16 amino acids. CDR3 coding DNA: TGTGCCAGCAGACGATACCCCCCGCCGACAGCTACGCCCCTCCACTTT. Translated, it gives CASRRYPPPTATPLHF.

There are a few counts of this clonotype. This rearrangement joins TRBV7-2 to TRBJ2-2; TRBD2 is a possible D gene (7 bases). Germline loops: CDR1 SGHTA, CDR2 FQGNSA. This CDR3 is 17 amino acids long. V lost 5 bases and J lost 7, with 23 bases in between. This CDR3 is CASSPGALTSLIGELFF. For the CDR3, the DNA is TGTGCCAGCAGCCCGGGGGCACTGACTAGCCTCATCGGGGAGCTGTTTTTT.

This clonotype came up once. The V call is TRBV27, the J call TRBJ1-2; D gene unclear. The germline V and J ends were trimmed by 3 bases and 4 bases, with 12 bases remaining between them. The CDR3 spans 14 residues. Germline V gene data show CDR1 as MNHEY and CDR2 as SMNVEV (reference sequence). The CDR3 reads CASSFMRGGYGYTF. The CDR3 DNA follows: TGTGCCAGCAGTTTCATGCGGGGAGGCTATGGCTACACCTTC.

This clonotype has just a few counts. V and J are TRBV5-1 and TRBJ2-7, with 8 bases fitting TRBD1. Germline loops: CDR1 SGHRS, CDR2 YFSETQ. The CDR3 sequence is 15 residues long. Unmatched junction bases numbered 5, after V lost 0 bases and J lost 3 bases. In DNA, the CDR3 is TGCGCCAGCAGCTTGGGTCCCGGGACAGGCTACGAGCAGTACTTC. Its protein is CASSLGPGTGYEQYF.

The CDR3 loop reads CSASGRDYSNQPQHF. The CDR3 DNA follows: TGCAGTGCTAGTGGCAGGGACTATAGCAATCAGCCCCAGCATTTT. The rearrangement links TRBV20-1 to TRBJ1-5; weak D call: TRBD1 (5 bases). V lost 3 bases to trimming and J lost 0 bases, with 12 bases between them. The CDR3 totals 15 residues. Germline CDR1 and CDR2: DFQATT and SNEGSKA (reference sequence).

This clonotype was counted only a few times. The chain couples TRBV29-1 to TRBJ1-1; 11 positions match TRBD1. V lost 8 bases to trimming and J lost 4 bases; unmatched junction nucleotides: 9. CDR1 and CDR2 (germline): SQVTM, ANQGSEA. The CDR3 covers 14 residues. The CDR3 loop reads CSTGLGTGGTEAFF. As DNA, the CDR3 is TGCAGCACAGGTCTCGGGACAGGGGGCACTGAAGCTTTCTTT.

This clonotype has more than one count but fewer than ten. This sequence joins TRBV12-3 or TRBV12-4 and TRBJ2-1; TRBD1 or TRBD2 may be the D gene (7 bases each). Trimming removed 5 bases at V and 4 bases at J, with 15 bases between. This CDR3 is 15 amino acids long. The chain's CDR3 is CASSTRQGGYNEQFF. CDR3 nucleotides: TGTGCCAGCAGTACCAGACAGGGAGGGTACAATGAGCAGTTCTTC.

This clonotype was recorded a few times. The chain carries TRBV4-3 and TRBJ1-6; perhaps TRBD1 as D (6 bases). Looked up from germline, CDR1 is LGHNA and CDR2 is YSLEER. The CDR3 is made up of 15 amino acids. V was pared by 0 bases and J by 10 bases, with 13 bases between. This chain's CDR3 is CASSQEPRGGSPLHF. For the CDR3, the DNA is TGCGCCAGCAGCCAAGAACCCAGGGGTGGATCACCCCTCCACTTT.